This TCR beta chain originates from a study of blood T cell repertoires in COVID-19. On the study more broadly: The cDNA or gDNA used as material had been derived from T cells, B-cell-depleted T cells, or PBMCs.

CDR1 and CDR2 from the germline V gene are SGHNT and YENEEA. V lost 4 bases and J lost 0; bases outside the gene matches: 3. The CDR3 runs to 14 residues. Authors' methods: Reference gene primer amplification in the assay estimated nucleated cell counts. Data came from immunoSEQ multiplex PCR; TCRdb stores just in-frame clones and leaves some out. Clone size and the V and J calls come from that table; the DNA yielded D and trimming. The sample comprises about 82,000 clones, more than 70% of which are singletons, and approximately 15% rests with the top ten. The sequenced material came from peripheral blood. The V call is TRBV11-3, the J call TRBJ2-7, with 7 bases identical to TRBD2. This TCR derives from a woman aged 55-69 years with acute or convalescent COVID-19. CDR3 DNA sequence: TGTGCCAGCAGCTCGGGACTACGCTCCTACGAGCAGTACTTC. It encodes CASSSGLRSYEQYF.